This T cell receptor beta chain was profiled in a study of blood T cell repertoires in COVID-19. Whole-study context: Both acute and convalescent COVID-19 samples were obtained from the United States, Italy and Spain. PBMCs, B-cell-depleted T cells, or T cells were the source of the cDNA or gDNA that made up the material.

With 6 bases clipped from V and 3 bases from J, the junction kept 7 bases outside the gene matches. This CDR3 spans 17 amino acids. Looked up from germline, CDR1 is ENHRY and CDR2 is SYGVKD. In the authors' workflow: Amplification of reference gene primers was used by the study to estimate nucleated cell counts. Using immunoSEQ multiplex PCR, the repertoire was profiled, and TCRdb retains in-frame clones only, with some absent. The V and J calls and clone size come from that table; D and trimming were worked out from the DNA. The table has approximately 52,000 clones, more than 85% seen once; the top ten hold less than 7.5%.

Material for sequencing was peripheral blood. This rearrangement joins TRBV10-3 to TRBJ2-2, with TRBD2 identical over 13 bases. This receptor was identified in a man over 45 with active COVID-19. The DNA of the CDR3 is TGTGCCATCAGGCGACTAGCGGGGGGCTGGGACACCGGGGAGCTGTTTTTT. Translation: CAIRRLAGGWDTGELFF.